This TCR beta chain derives from a study of shared clonotypes between healthy human individuals. This clone was counted a single time. Other DNA sequences within the sample encode an identical CDR3. Terminally differentiated effector memory CD45RA+ cells were left out of the naive CD8 fraction, which was CD45RO-negative and positively selected for CCR7. Data came from immunoSEQ multiplex PCR; TCRdb stores just in-frame clones and leaves some out. The table has about 2 million clones, about 95% seen once. Unmatched junction bases numbered 2, after V lost 0 bases and J lost 5 bases. Germline CDR1 and CDR2: MNHEY and SMNVEV (reference sequence). This CDR3 contains 15 residues.

Sequencing was done on a sample of naive CD8+ T cells sorted from blood. The V call is TRBV27, the J call TRBJ2-2; TRBD2 matches at 8 bases. The sequence was obtained from a man aged 18 to 35 in good health. The DNA for the CDR3 is TGTGCCAGCAGTTTATCCGCGGGGGGAACCGGGGAGCTGTTTTTT. Translated, it gives CASSLSAGGTGELFF.